This T cell receptor beta chain was obtained from a study of blood T cell repertoires in COVID-19. This table comes from immunoSEQ multiplex PCR, and its TCRdb copy is limited to in-frame clones, with some not included. Among 250,000 to 300,000 clones, around 88% were seen once, and the ten largest hold approximately 6.6%. This CDR3 has 15 amino acids. Germline V gives CDR1 GTSNPN, CDR2 SVGIG (reference sequence). Germline trimming cut 2 bases from V and 5 bases from J; bases unmatched to any gene: 9. The source of this sequence is a woman in her twenties or thirties who had recovered from COVID-19. V is TRBV30 and J is TRBJ1-5, with 7 positions matching TRBD1. The sample consisted of peripheral blood. CDR3: CAWSPTGAVDQPQHF. DNA of the CDR3: TGTGCCTGGAGTCCTACAGGGGCAGTGGATCAGCCCCAGCATTTT.